Sequencing of this T cell receptor beta chain was carried out in a study of blood T cell repertoires in COVID-19. How the authors handled the data: Using reference gene primer amplification, nucleated cell counts were estimated. Measured with immunoSEQ multiplex PCR; TCRdb has only the in-frame clones, and not every one. The D gene and trimming were derived from the DNA, and the V and J assignments and clone size from that table. Of approximately 240,000 clones listed, around 90% are singletons. The V end was cut by 6 bases, the J end by 5 bases, with 18 bases between. The CDR3 loop spans 15 amino acids. Per germline, CDR1 LGHDT and CDR2 YNNKEL (reference sequence). Participants came from 20 to 25 US areas, aged roughly 18 to 89 years. Cohort placement rested on clinical history that participants reported themselves. Two consecutive negative NP/OP PCR tests, clearance, or resolved symptoms defined Cohort 3 recovery.

What was sequenced was PBMCs or T cells enriched from blood (not recorded which). The clonotype originates from a woman aged 18-30 years who had recovered from COVID-19. The chain links TRBV3-1 (or the pseudogene TRBV3-2) to TRBJ2-3, with D tentatively TRBD1 (5 bases). The CDR3 sequence: CASSAGHNKGDTQYF. CDR3 in DNA: TGTGCCAGCAGTGCCGGACATAACAAGGGAGATACGCAGTATTTT.